This record covers a single TCR beta chain. The data belong to a study of T cell changes during pregnancy in multiple sclerosis. Using immunoSEQ multiplex PCR, the repertoire was profiled, and TCRdb retains in-frame clones only, with some absent. Among approximately 70,000 clones listed, around nine tenths were seen once. This CDR3 has 16 residues. The J segment lost 1 base and the V segment lost 4 bases, leaving 2 bases of the junction unmatched. Germline V gives CDR1 LGHNA, CDR2 YSLEER. The sequencing here drew on peripheral blood, taken in the third trimester of pregnancy. This receptor was taken from a female donor with multiple sclerosis, enrolled in a pregnancy study. V and J are TRBV4-3 and TRBJ2-4; 12 bases are shared with TRBD1. The DNA of the CDR3 is TGCGCCAGCAGCCCCGGGACAGGGGGCGCCAAAAACATTCAGTACTTC. Protein sequence: CASSPGTGGAKNIQYF.